This T cell receptor (beta chain) was profiled in a study of shared clonotypes between healthy human individuals. Study background: Contributing individuals were a couple of females and a few males aged 18 to 49. Study observations and caveats: With few donors, the genetic and exposure-history diversity represented was limited.

About this clone: Its antigen is unknown.

The data were produced by immunoSEQ multiplex PCR, yet TCRdb's version contains in-frame clones alone and is incomplete. The repertoire holds millions of clones, with 90% to 95% as singletons. The CDR3 is 16 amino acids. Trimming cost V 4 bases and J 0 bases; bases outside gene matches: 6. The germline V gene encodes CDR1 LNHDA and CDR2 SQIVND (reference sequence). The chain joins TRBV19 to TRBJ2-3; 8 positions match TRBD1. The TCR comes from a man aged 18 to 30 in good health. Sequencing was performed on naive CD4+ T cells sorted from blood. Subset given: CD45RA+ positively selected. The CDR3, as DNA: TGTGCCAGTAGTACCGAAGACAGGGGAAGCACAGATACGCAGTATTTT. Protein sequence: CASSTEDRGSTDTQYF.